This T cell receptor (beta chain) stems from a study of blood T cells in healthy people across ages. About the study: Per every two T cells, about one barcoded beta molecule was captured by template switching. Study-level findings and limits: TCR beta diversity, measured per million T cells, fell in a roughly linear way with age. In long-lived donors, naive CD4+ cell counts and diversity exceeded those of aged donors.

As to this clonotype: The antigen is not known.

V shed 4 bases and J shed 2 bases, with 6 bases lying between them. The CDR3 has 13 residues. The germline gives CDR1 SEHNR, CDR2 FQNEAQ (reference sequence). Through a sample-barcoded 5' primer and a J-beta primer mix, a second PCR was run for roughly 7 to 12 cycles. Each cDNA molecule, via a template-switch adaptor with 12 random nucleotides, was tagged. MiXCR, applied by TCRdb to the 5' RACE reads, yields one record per CDR3 protein. The top ten clones hold roughly 31% of a sample with roughly 700,000 distinct CDR3 sequences, approximately 49% of them seen once. The chain couples TRBV7-9 to TRBJ1-5, with D unresolved. Specimen: blood. The sequence derives from an older woman in good health. CDR3 nucleotides: TGTGCCAGCAGCTACCCGGGCAATCAGCCCCAGCATTTT. The encoded protein is CASSYPGNQPQHF. Full variable domain (missing parts from reference TRBV7-9 and TRBJ1-5): DTGVSQNPRHKITKRGQNVTFRCDPISEHNRLYWYRQTLGQGPEFLTYFQNEAQLEKSRLLSDRFSAERPKGSFSTLEIQRTEQGDSAMYLCASSYPGNQPQHFGDGTRLSIL.